This T cell receptor (beta chain) was documented in a study of CD8 T cells in Susac syndrome (dated by TCRdb to the late 2010s). About the study as a whole: Whether CD8+ T cell activation and differentiation in Susac syndrome was antigen driven was tested using repertoire sequencing. The study compared CD8+ T cell repertoire clonality among 11 to 12 healthy donors, around 14 Susac syndrome patients and 15 multiple sclerosis patients.

The research as a whole found: The study acknowledged that relatively few individuals were included in the TCR sequencing and HLA analysis.

RNA was extracted using the RNeasy kit, and roughly 0.5 to 1 microgram was reverse transcribed with random hexamers. TCR beta CDR3 regions were amplified with the immunoSEQ multiplex PCR assay covering 54 Vbeta and 13 Jbeta segments. To correct PCR amplification bias, a synthetic template baseline was used for both primer optimization and computational correction. The study's processing was this. Only productive sequences were kept, with reads annotated to V, D and J genes according to IMGT and analyzed in immunoSEQ Analyzer. Clonality was calculated as one minus the Shannon entropy normalized by log2 of the number of productive unique sequences. For each patient and control, public and private clones were evaluated within the 100 most prevalent clones. Clones were defined as Susac-specific when absent from the healthy and MS cohorts, from about 970 published viral clones and from other ImmuneACCESS disease sequences. The public reads were reanalyzed by TCRdb: fastp trimming at Q25, MiXCR alignment, in-frame beta chains only. Records with the same CDR3 protein are collapsed into one entry carrying the most frequent genes and DNA. The authors' filters were not applied to this entry. The sample yields about 300,000 distinct CDR3 sequences; over 75% were counted once. The top ten constitute more than 0.15% of the sample.

V drops 0 bases and J drops 4 bases, leaving 4 bases in between. The germline V gene encodes CDR1 SGHTA and CDR2 FQGTGA. The CDR3 starts with the cysteine, ends with the phenylalanine, and has 13 residues. This entry keeps only the CDR3 DNA: 39 bases, framed from base 1. This clonotype was picked up one time. Its antigen specificity is not known. No much larger clone is present one base from it, and per-base qualities are unavailable. One read yields weak evidence. Peripheral blood CD8+ and CD4+ T cells from healthy donors, Susac syndrome patients and multiple sclerosis patients were profiled by high-throughput TCR beta sequencing. The multiple sclerosis controls were treatment-naive patients who had stable or active relapsing-remitting disease and met the revised McDonald criteria. Bulk CD8+ and CD4+ T cells were purified magnetically by negative isolation, whereas CD8+ TEMRA cells were enriched by FACS. Blood was drawn into EDTA tubes, processed within 24 hours, and PBMCs were isolated by density gradient centrifugation. PBMCs intended for TCR sequencing were cryopreserved in liquid nitrogen and thawed later in a water bath at 37 degrees C. The sorted or isolated CD4+, CD8+ and CD8+ TEMRA cells reached a purity of at least 90%.

Recombination linked TRBV7-3 to TRBJ1-5; no D gene call is confident. This TCR was recovered from a human donor with multiple sclerosis. Source material: CD8+ T cells from PBMCs. This receptor carries the CDR3 CASSLTLNQPQHF. The sequence in DNA is TGTGCCAGCAGCTTAACCCTAAATCAGCCCCAGCATTTT.